This entry concerns a single T cell receptor beta chain. The clone's antigen remains unknown. Base qualities are not provided; no much larger clone lies one nucleotide away. One collaborating source in Seattle enrolled patients while the patients were actively infected and followed the patients over time throughout the course of disease. Collaborating institutions collected whole blood in K2EDTA tubes following their own protocols. For TCRbeta analysis, collaborators shipped samples in one of three forms: frozen whole blood, isolated PBMCs, or DNA extracted from either of those sample types. The CDR3 sequence holds 14 residues, the cysteine and phenylalanine included. The only DNA kept is the CDR3, 42 bases in frame from the first base. Relative to germline, V is missing 2 bases and J is missing 4 bases, with 4 bases of the junction outside any gene match. The germline V gene yields MNHNS for CDR1 and SASEGT for CDR2.

This record belongs to a study of blood T cell repertoires in COVID-19 (TCRdb year 2020). Notes on the research overall: Collaborator samples came from the United States, Italy and Spain and covered acute and convalescent phases of COVID-19. The repertoires were made available in a free public database intended to serve as a resource for research on the immune response to SARS-CoV-2. The sample metadata nearly always contained a de-identified subject ID, COVID-19 status, age in years and sex. HLA class I and class II types, where available, came from metadata supplied by the sample provider rather than from assay-based typing. The prospective study material was composed of cDNA or gDNA derived from T cells, B-cell-depleted T cells, or PBMCs. The dataset comprised deeply sampled blood TCRbeta repertoires from subjects exposed to, actively infected with, or recovered from COVID-19. Samples were obtained from the ongoing ImmuneRACE study (first 160 participants) and from 950 to 1,500 subjects provided by 6 global collaborators.

The paper as a whole reports these results and caveats: The quantity of clinical and demographic metadata differed by source and by participant and was supplied without curation.

TCRbeta CDR3 regions were amplified from genomic DNA using the immunoSEQ Assay, a bias-controlled multiplex PCR. The study's processing was this. The number of nucleated cells in each sample was estimated from the amplification of reference gene primers within the assay. To quantify the absolute abundance of each unique TCRbeta CDR3 rearrangement, sequence reads were collapsed and filtered. For each sample, productive Simpson clonality was calculated as the square root of Simpson's diversity index across productive rearrangements. TCRdb mirrors the immuneACCESS table, restricted to in-frame sequences. Some clones are absent from its copies; in checked studies, under half trace to an unresolved V gene, and the reason for the others is unknown. That table is the source of V, J and clone size, and D and trimming were worked out from the DNA. Present in this sample are 140,000 to 150,000 clones, around 84% of which were seen just once. 8.9% of the sample comes from the top ten.

The chain is made from TRBV6-1 and TRBJ1-2; 7 bases in between match TRBD1. The clonotype was recovered from a man aged 30-40 years with COVID-19, enrolled during active disease. The specimen sequenced was peripheral blood. Here is the DNA: TGTGCCAGCAGTGAATGGGGGGACAGCTATGGCTACACCTTC. Translated, it reads CASSEWGDSYGYTF.